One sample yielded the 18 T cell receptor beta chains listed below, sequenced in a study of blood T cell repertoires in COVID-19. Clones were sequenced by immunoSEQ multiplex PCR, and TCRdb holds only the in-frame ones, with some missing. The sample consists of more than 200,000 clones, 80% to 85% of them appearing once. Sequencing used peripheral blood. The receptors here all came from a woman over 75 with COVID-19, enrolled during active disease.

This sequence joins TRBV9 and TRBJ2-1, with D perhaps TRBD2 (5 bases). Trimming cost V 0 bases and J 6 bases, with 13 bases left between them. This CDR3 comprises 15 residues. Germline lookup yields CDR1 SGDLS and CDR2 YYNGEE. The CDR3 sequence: CASSVGVLRGNEQFF. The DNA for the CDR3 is TGTGCCAGCAGCGTAGGGGTACTTCGGGGCAATGAGCAGTTCTTC.

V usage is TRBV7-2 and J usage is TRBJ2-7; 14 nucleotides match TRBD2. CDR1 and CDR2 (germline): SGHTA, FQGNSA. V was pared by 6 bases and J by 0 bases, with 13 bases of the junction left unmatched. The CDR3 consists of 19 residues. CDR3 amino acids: CASSFIGLAGGSFSYEQYF. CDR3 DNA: TGTGCCAGCAGTTTCATAGGACTAGCGGGGGGCTCCTTCTCCTACGAGCAGTACTTC.

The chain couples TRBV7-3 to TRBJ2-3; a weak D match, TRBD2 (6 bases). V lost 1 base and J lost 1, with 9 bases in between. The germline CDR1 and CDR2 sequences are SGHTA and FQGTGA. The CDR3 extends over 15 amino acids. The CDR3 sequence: CASSLNTGGTDTQYF. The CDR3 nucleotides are TGTGCCAGCAGCTTAAATACGGGGGGCACAGATACGCAGTATTTT.

The CDR3 bases are TGTGCCAGCACCCAGCAAGGGGGCGGAGGCTACACCTTC. Protein: CASTQQGGGGYTF. This chain joins TRBV19 and TRBJ1-2, with TRBD1 matching 7 bases. This CDR3 contains 13 residues. The germline CDR1 and CDR2 sequences are LNHDA and SQIVND (reference sequence). The ends lost 9 bases at V and 8 bases at J; junction bases unmatched: 12.

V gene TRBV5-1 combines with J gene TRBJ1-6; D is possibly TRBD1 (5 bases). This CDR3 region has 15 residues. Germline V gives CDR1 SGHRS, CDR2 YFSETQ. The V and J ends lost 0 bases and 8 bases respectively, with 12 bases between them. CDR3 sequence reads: CASSLGGGTDSPLHF. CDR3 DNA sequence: TGCGCCAGCAGCTTGGGGGGGGGTACGGATTCACCCCTCCACTTT.

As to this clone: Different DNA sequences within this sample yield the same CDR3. The CDR3 DNA reads TGTGCCAGCAGCTTTGGGGGGGGCGGGCAGCCCCAGCATTTT. The encoded protein is CASSFGGGGQPQHF. The chain has TRBV7-2 and TRBJ1-5, with D perhaps TRBD1 (6 bases). Trimming left V 3 bases short and J 7 bases short, with 13 bases between. Germline CDR1 reads SGHTA; CDR2 reads FQGNSA. This CDR3 is 14 amino acids long.

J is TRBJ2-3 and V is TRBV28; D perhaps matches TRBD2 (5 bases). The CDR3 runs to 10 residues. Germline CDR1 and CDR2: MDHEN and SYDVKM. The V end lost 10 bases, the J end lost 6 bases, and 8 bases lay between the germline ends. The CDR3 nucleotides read TGTGCCATCGGCGGGGATACGCAGTATTTT. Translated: CAIGGDTQYF.

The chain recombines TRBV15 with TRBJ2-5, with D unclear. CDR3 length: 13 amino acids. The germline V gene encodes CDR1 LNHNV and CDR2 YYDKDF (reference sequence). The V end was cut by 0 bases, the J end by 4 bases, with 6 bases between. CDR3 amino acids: CATSRESVETQYF. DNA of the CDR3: TGTGCCACCAGCAGAGAGTCTGTAGAGACCCAGTACTTC.

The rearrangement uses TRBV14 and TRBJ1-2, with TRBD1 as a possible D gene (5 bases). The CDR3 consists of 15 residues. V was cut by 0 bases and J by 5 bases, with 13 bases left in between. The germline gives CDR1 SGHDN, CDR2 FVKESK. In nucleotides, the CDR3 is TGTGCCAGCAGCCAAGATCTACAGGCCCGATATGGCTACACCTTC. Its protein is CASSQDLQARYGYTF.

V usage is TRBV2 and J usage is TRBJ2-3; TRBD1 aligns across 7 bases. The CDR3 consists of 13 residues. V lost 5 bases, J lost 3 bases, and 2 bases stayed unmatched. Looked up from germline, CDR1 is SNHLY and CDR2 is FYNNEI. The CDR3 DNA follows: TGTGCCAGCAGTTCGACAGGGACAGATACGCAGTATTTT. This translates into CASSSTGTDTQYF.

CDR3 amino acids: CASSERYHTDTQYF. The CDR3 nucleotides are TGTGCCAGCAGTGAACGGTACCACACAGATACGCAGTATTTT. The chain has TRBV6-1 and TRBJ2-3, with unresolved D. The CDR3 covers 14 residues. Looked up from germline, CDR1 is MNHNS and CDR2 is SASEGT. V was cut by 2 bases and J by 2 bases, with 8 bases left in between.

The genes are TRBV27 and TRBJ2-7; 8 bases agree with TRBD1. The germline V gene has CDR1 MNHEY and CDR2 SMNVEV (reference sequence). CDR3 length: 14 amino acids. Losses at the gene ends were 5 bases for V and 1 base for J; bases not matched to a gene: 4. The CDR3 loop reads CASSNTGGSYEQYF. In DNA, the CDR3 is TGTGCCAGCAGTAATACAGGGGGGTCCTACGAGCAGTACTTC.

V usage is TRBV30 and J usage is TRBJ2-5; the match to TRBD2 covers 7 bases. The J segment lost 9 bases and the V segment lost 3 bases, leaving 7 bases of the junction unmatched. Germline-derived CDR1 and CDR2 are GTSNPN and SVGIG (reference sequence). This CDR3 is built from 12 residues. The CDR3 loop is CAWRREGKAQYF. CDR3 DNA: TGTGCCTGGAGGAGGGAGGGGAAGGCCCAGTACTTC. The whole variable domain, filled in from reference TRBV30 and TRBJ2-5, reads SQTIHQWPATLVQPVGSPLSLECTVEGTSNPNLYWYRQAAGRGLQLLFYSVGIGQISSEVPQNLSASRPQDRQFILSSKKLLLSDSGFYLCAWRREGKAQYFGPGTRLLVL.

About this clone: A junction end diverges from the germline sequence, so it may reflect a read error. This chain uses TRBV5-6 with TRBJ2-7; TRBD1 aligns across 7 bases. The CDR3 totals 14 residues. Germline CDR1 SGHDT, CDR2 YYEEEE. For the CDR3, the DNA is TGTGTCAGCAGCACGGGACAGCCCTATAACGAGCAGTACTTC. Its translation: CVSSTGQPYNEQYF.

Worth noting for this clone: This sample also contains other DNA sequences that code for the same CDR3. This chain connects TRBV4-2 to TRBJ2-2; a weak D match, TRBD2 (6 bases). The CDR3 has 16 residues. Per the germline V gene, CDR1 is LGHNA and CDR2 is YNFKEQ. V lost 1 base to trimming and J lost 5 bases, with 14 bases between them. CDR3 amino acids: CASSQVTGRETGELFF. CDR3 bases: TGTGCCAGCAGCCAAGTAACAGGTCGGGAGACCGGGGAGCTGTTTTTT.

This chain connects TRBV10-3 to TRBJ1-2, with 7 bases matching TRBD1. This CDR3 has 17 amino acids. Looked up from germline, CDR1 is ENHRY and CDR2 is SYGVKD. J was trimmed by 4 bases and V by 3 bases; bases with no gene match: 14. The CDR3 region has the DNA TGTGCCATCAGTGATCTGGACAGGAAAGATCCGAGCTATGGCTACACCTTC. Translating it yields CAISDLDRKDPSYGYTF.

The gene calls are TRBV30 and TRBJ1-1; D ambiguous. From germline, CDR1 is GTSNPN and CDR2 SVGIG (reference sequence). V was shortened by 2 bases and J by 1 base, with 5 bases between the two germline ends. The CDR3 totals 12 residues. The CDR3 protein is CAWSYTNTEAFF. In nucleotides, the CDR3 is TGTGCCTGGAGTTACACGAACACTGAAGCTTTCTTT.

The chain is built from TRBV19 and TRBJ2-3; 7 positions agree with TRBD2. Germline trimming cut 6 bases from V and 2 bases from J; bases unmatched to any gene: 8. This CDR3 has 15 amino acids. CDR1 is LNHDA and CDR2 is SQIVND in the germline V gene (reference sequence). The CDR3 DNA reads TGTGCCAGTAGCCCTGGAGCGGGGCTCACAGATACGCAGTATTTT. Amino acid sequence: CASSPGAGLTDTQYF.